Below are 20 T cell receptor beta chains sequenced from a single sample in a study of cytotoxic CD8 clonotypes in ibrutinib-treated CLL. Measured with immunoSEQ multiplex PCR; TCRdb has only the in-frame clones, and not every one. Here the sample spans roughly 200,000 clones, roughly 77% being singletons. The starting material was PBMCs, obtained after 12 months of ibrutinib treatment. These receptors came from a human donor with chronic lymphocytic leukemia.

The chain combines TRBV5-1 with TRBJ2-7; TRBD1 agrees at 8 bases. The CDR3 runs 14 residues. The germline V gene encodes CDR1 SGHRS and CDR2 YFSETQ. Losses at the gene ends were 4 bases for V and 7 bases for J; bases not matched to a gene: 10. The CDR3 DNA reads TGCGCCAGCAGCCCAGGACAGGGCACGGGGGAGCAGTACTTC. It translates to CASSPGQGTGEQYF.

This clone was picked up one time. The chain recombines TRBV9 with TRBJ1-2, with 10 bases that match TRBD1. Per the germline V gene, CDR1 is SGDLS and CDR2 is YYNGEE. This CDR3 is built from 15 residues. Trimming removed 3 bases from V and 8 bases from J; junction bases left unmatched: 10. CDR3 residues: CASSANGQGERGYTF. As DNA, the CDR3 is TGTGCCAGCAGCGCAAATGGACAGGGGGAGAGGGGCTACACCTTC.

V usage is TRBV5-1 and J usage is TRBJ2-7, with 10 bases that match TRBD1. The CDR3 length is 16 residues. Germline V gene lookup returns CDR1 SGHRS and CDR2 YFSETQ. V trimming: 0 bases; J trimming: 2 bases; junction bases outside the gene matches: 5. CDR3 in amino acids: CASSLAAGQGAYEQYF. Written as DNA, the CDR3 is TGCGCCAGCAGCTTGGCCGCCGGACAGGGGGCCTACGAGCAGTACTTC. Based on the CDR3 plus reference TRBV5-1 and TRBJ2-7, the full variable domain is KAGVTQTPRYLIKTRGQQVTLSCSPISGHRSVSWYQQTPGQGLQFLFEYFSETQRNKGNFPGRFSGRQFSNSRSEMNVSTLELGDSALYLCASSLAAGQGAYEQYFGPGTRLTVT.

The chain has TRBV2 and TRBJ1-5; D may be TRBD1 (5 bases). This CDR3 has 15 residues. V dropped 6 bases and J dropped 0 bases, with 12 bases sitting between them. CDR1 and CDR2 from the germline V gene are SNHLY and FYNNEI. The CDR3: CASRDNTFSNQPQHF. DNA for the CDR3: TGTGCCAGCAGGGACAACACGTTTAGCAATCAGCCCCAGCATTTT. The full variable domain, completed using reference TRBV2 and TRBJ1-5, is EPEVTQTPSHQVTQMGQEVILRCVPISNHLYFYWYRQILGQKVEFLVSFYNNEISEKSEIFDDQFSVERPDGSNFTLKIRSTKLEDSAMYFCASRDNTFSNQPQHFGDGTRLSIL.

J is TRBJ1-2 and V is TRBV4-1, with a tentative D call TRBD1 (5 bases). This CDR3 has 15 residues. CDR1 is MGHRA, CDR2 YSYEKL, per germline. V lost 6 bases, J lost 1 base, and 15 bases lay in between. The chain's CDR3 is CASRQQGWGNYGYTF. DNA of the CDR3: TGCGCCAGCAGACAGCAGGGATGGGGTAACTATGGCTACACCTTC.

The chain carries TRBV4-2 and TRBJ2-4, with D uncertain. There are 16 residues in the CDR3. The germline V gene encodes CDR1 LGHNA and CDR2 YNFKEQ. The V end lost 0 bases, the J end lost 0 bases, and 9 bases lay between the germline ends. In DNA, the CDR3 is TGTGCCAGCAGCCAAGATGCAGCCCTAGCCAAAAACATTCAGTACTTC. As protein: CASSQDAALAKNIQYF.

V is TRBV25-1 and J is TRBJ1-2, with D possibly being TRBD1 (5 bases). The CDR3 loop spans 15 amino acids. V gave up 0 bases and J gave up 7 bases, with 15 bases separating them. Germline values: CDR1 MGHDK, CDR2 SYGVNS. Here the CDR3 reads CASSEYNGDHGGYTF. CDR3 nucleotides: TGTGCCAGCAGTGAATATAATGGGGACCACGGTGGCTACACCTTC.

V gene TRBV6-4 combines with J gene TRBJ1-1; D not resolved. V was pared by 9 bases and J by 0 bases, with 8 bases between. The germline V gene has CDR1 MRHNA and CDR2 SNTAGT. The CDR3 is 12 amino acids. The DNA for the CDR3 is TGTGCCAGGAGGGATTTGAACACTGAAGCTTTCTTT. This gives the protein CARRDLNTEAFF.

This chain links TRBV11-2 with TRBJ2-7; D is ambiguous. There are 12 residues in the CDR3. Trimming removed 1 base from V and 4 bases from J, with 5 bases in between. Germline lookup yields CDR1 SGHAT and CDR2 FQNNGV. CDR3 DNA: TGTGCCAGCAGCTTAGCGCTATACGAGCAGTACTTC. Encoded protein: CASSLALYEQYF.

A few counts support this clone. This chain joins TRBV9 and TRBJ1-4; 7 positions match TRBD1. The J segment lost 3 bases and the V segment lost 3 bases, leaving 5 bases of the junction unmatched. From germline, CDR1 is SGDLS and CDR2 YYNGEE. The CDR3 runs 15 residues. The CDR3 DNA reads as TGTGCCAGCAGCGGGTACGGGACAGCTAATGAAAAACTGTTTTTT. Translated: CASSGYGTANEKLFF.

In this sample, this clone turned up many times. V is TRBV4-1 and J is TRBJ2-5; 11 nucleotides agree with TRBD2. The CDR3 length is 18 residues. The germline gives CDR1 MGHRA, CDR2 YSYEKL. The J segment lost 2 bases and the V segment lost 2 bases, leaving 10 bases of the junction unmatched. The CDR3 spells CASSQRLAGGPAQETQYF. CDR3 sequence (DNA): TGCGCCAGCAGCCAACGATTAGCGGGGGGGCCTGCTCAAGAGACCCAGTACTTC.

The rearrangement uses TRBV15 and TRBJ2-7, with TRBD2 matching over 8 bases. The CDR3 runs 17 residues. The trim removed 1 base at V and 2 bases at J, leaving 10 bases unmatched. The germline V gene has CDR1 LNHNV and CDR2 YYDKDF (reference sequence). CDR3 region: CATSRARLKTSAYEQYF. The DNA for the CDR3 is TGTGCCACCAGCAGAGCTAGGTTGAAGACTAGCGCCTACGAGCAGTACTTC. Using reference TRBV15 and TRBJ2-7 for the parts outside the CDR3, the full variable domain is DAMVIQNPRYQVTQFGKPVTLSCSQTLNHNVMYWYQQKSSQAPKLLFHYYDKDFNNEADTPDNFQSRRPNTSFCFLDIRSPGLGDTAMYLCATSRARLKTSAYEQYFGPGTRLTVT.

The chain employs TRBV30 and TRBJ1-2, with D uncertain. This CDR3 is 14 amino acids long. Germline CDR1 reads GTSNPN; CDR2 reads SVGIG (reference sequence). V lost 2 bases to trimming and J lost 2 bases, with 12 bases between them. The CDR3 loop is CAWSPNSRNYGYTF. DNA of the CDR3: TGTGCCTGGAGTCCGAATTCCCGGAACTATGGCTACACCTTC.

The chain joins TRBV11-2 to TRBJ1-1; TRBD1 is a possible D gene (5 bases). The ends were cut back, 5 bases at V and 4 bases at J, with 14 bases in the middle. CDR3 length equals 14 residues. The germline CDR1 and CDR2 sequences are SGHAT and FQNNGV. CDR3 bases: TGTGCCAGCAGCCGAGGGGAGATAGCCACTGAAGCTTTCTTT. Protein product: CASSRGEIATEAFF.

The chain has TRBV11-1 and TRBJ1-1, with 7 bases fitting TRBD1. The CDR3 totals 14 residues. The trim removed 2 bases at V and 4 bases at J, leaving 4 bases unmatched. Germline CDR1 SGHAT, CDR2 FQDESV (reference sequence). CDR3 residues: CASSLQGGFTEAFF. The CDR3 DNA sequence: TGTGCCAGCAGCTTACAGGGGGGATTCACTGAAGCTTTCTTT.

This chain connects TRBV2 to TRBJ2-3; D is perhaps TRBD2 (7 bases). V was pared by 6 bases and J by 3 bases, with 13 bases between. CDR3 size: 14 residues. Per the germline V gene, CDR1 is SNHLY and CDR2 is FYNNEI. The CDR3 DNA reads TGTGCCAGCAGCACGGGGGGCCAGACAGATACGCAGTATTTT. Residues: CASSTGGQTDTQYF.

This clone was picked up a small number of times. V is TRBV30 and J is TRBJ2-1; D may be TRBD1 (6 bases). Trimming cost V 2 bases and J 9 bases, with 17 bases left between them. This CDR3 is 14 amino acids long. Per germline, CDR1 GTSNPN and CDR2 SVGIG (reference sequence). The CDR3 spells CAWSPGGGLSEQFF. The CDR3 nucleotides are TGTGCCTGGAGTCCAGGTGGGGGCCTCAGTGAGCAGTTCTTC.

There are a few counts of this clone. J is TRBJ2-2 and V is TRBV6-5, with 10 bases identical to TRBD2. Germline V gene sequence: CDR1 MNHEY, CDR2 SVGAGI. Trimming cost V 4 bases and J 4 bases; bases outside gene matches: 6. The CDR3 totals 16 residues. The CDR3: CASSFSKRGGTGELFF. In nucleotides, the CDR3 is TGTGCCAGCAGTTTTTCCAAGCGGGGGGGCACCGGGGAGCTGTTTTTT.

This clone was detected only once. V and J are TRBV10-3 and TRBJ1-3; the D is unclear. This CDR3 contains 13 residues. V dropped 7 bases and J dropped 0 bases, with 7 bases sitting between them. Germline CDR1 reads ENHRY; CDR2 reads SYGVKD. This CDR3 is CAIKGTSGNTIYF. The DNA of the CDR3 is TGTGCCATCAAAGGAACCTCTGGAAACACCATATATTTT.

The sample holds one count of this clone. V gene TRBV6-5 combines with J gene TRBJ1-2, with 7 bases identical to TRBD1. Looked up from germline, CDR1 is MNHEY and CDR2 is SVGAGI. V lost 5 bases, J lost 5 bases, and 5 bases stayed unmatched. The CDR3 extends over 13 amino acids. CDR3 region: CASSPGQKYGYTF. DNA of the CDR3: TGTGCCAGCAGTCCGGGACAGAAATATGGCTACACCTTC.